This T cell receptor (beta chain) was obtained from a study of control samples from healthy donors and cancer patients. V shed 5 bases, J shed 2 bases, and the junction held 5 bases outside the gene matches. The V gene's germline CDR1 is MNHEY and CDR2 SVGAGI. There are 15 residues in the CDR3. The method was immunoSEQ multiplex PCR; TCRdb's version includes in-frame clones alone and lacks a portion of them. Here the sample spans around 82,000 clones, approximately 91% being singletons. This sequence was found in a man over 45 in good health. J is TRBJ1-2 and V is TRBV6-5, with 10 bases matching TRBD1. The specimen was blood. Here the CDR3 reads CASSLRTGGNYGYTF. The DNA of the CDR3 is TGTGCCAGCAGTCTCCGGACAGGGGGAAACTATGGCTACACCTTC.